One sample yielded the 16 T cell receptor beta chains listed below, sequenced in a study of blood T cell repertoires in COVID-19. Only in-frame clones appear in the TCRdb table, and some are missing; sequencing was by immunoSEQ multiplex PCR. The sample records around 260,000 clones, 83% being singletons. What was sequenced was peripheral blood. These receptors all come from a woman between 45 and 65 years old who had recovered from COVID-19.

CDR3 in DNA: TGTGCCAGCGCCAGAGTCGGGGGGAGTGAAAAACTGTTTTTT. Its translation is CASARVGGSEKLFF. V gene TRBV28 combines with J gene TRBJ1-4, with D possibly matching TRBD1 (5 bases). Between the trimmed V and J ends, which lost 8 bases and 7 bases, there was a span of 17 bases. The CDR3 extends over 14 amino acids. Germline V gene lookup returns CDR1 MDHEN and CDR2 SYDVKM.

This sequence joins TRBV5-1 and TRBJ2-3, with TRBD2 identical over 8 bases. Germline loops: CDR1 SGHRS, CDR2 YFSETQ. V trimming: 5 bases; J trimming: 1 base; junction bases outside the gene matches: 6. CDR3 size: 15 residues. CDR3 bases: TGCGCCAGCAGTCCAGCGGGAGAACGCACAGATACGCAGTATTTT. This sequence encodes CASSPAGERTDTQYF.

V is TRBV7-2 and J is TRBJ1-6; D gene unclear. V shed 1 base and J shed 15 bases, with 10 bases lying between them. The CDR3 sequence is 12 residues long. Germline V CDR1 and CDR2: SGHTA, FQGNSA. Here the CDR3 DNA reads TGTGCCAGCAGCTTAGTTTACTCGTACCTCCACTTT. Translating gives CASSLVYSYLHF. The whole variable domain, remainder taken from reference TRBV7-2 and TRBJ1-6, is GAGVSQSPSNKVTEKGKDVELRCDPISGHTALYWYRQSLGQGLEFLIYFQGNSAPDKSGLPSDRFSAERTGGSVSTLTIQRTQQEDSAVYLCASSLVYSYLHFGNGTRLTVT.

The CDR3 DNA is TGTGCCAGCAGCCAGGCAGGGGGGTATAATTCACCCCTCCACTTT. Its protein product is CASSQAGGYNSPLHF. This sequence joins TRBV3-1 (or the pseudogene TRBV3-2) and TRBJ1-6; 7 bases are shared with TRBD1. CDR1 LGHDT and CDR2 YNNKEL come from the germline V gene (reference sequence). The CDR3 covers 15 residues. V lost 3 bases, J lost 4 bases, and 3 bases stayed unmatched.

The chain employs TRBV20-1 and TRBJ2-3; D might be TRBD1 (6 bases). Germline-derived CDR1 and CDR2 are DFQATT and SNEGSKA (reference sequence). The CDR3 covers 15 residues. The V end was cut by 3 bases, the J end by 0 bases, with 13 bases between. The CDR3 loop is CSASSPGASTDTQYF. Written as DNA, the CDR3 is TGCAGTGCTAGTTCGCCAGGGGCTAGCACAGATACGCAGTATTTT.

This chain connects TRBV19 to TRBJ1-5; TRBD1 agrees at 7 bases. From germline, CDR1 is LNHDA and CDR2 SQIVND (reference sequence). V was pared by 5 bases and J by 2 bases, with 6 bases of the junction left unmatched. This CDR3 is 15 amino acids long. The CDR3, as DNA: TGTGCCAGTAGTTTCAACAGGGGCGGCAATCAGCCCCAGCATTTT. Translated, it gives CASSFNRGGNQPQHF.

This chain connects TRBV4-1 to TRBJ2-5; 9 nucleotides match TRBD1. V lost 0 bases and J lost 4; bases outside the gene matches: 3. Germline V gene data show CDR1 as MGHRA and CDR2 as YSYEKL. This CDR3 region has 15 residues. CDR3 DNA sequence: TGCGCCAGCAGCCAAGAGGGGACAGGGCGAGAGACCCAGTACTTC. It specifies CASSQEGTGRETQYF.

CDR3 nucleotides: TGTGCCAGTAGCCAGGGTGTAAATACCGGGGAGCTGTTTTTT. It is translated as CASSQGVNTGELFF. The chain couples TRBV19 to TRBJ2-2, with D possibly TRBD1 on 5 matching bases. V was trimmed by 6 bases and J by 5 bases, leaving 13 bases between them. The germline V gene has CDR1 LNHDA and CDR2 SQIVND (reference sequence). CDR3 length: 14 amino acids.

This CDR3 is CASSLAGSYGYTF. The CDR3 nucleotides are TGTGCCAGCAGTTTGGCGGGGAGCTATGGCTACACCTTC. This rearrangement joins TRBV27 to TRBJ1-2, with D uncertain. The CDR3 sequence is 13 residues long. Trimming left V 3 bases short and J 4 bases short, with 9 bases between. The germline V gene has CDR1 MNHEY and CDR2 SMNVEV (reference sequence).

The V and J genes are TRBV9 and TRBJ2-5, with D tentatively TRBD2 (8 bases). There are 17 residues in the CDR3. CDR1 and CDR2 (germline): SGDLS, YYNGEE. V lost 4 bases and J 2 bases, leaving 21 bases between the germline ends. This chain's CDR3 is CASSQGGLVGRQETQYF. DNA for the CDR3: TGTGCCAGCAGCCAGGGGGGACTAGTGGGACGTCAAGAGACCCAGTACTTC.

The chain is built from TRBV4-1 and TRBJ2-3; 9 bases agree with TRBD2. Per germline, CDR1 MGHRA and CDR2 YSYEKL. The CDR3 is 15 amino acids. The trim removed 5 bases at V and 0 bases at J, leaving 3 bases unmatched. As DNA, the CDR3 is TGCGCCAGCAGCTCTCTAGCGGGGAGCACAGATACGCAGTATTTT. Protein product: CASSSLAGSTDTQYF.

The chain has TRBV7-3 and TRBJ2-1; the match to TRBD2 covers 11 bases. The CDR3 runs to 16 residues. Germline V gene data show CDR1 as SGHTA and CDR2 as FQGTGA. Trimming took 2 bases from V and 8 from J; bases not matched to a gene: 8. CDR3 in DNA: TGTGCCAGCAGCTTAGGATCCGGGACTAGCGGATATGAGCAGTTCTTC. Translating gives CASSLGSGTSGYEQFF.

The V call is TRBV19, the J call TRBJ1-2, with D possibly TRBD1 on 5 matching bases. Trimming took off 7 bases at V and 3 bases at J, with 9 bases between the two ends. This CDR3 has 12 residues. Germline loops: CDR1 LNHDA, CDR2 SQIVND (reference sequence). The CDR3, as DNA: TGTGCCAGTATGGGCAGGGACTATGGCTACACCTTC. It encodes CASMGRDYGYTF.

This clone has a single count. CDR3: CASSSPGFWEQYF. The CDR3 DNA is TGTGCCAGCAGTTCCCCAGGGTTTTGGGAGCAGTACTTC. The chain joins TRBV28 to TRBJ2-7; the D gene is possibly TRBD1 (5 bases). V was trimmed by 4 bases and J by 7 bases, leaving 14 bases between them. Germline loops: CDR1 MDHEN, CDR2 SYDVKM. The CDR3 loop spans 13 amino acids.

V usage is TRBV20-1 and J usage is TRBJ1-2; 8 positions match TRBD1. The CDR3 length is 12 residues. The V gene's germline CDR1 is DFQATT and CDR2 SNEGSKA (reference sequence). Trimming took 3 bases from V and 8 from J; bases not matched to a gene: 5. Here the CDR3 reads CSASSDRVGYTF. The CDR3 DNA reads TGCAGTGCTAGTTCGGACAGGGTCGGCTACACCTTC.

This clone was detected only a few times. The chain is built from TRBV24-1 and TRBJ2-2, with D uncertain. Trimming pared 9 bases from V and 6 bases from J, leaving 10 bases between. Germline CDR1 and CDR2: KGHDR and SFDVKD. The CDR3 runs to 12 residues. The CDR3 nucleotides are TGTGCCACCGCAGATCGCTCCGGGGAGCTGTTTTTT. This translates into CATADRSGELFF.